This T cell receptor (beta chain) was retrieved from a study of siplizumab effects on memory and regulatory T cells. V was pared by 5 bases and J by 2 bases, with 7 bases of the junction left unmatched. Germline V lookup: CDR1 MNHNY, CDR2 SVGAGI (reference sequence). The CDR3 loop spans 15 amino acids. Generated by immunoSEQ multiplex PCR, the TCRdb table keeps only in-frame clones and is missing some. The repertoire includes around 100,000 clones, about 91% of them detected once, and just over 2.5% sits in the top ten. The sequenced sample consisted of CD4+ T cells sorted from blood. The chain recombines TRBV6-6 with TRBJ2-7; 9 positions match TRBD1. This TCR was sampled from a human donor in good health. Some clones in this sample may be carry-over from other donors' samples. The CDR3 DNA sequence: TGTGCCAGCAGTCAGCCGGGACAGGGCGCCTACGAGCAGTACTTC. Its translation is CASSQPGQGAYEQYF.